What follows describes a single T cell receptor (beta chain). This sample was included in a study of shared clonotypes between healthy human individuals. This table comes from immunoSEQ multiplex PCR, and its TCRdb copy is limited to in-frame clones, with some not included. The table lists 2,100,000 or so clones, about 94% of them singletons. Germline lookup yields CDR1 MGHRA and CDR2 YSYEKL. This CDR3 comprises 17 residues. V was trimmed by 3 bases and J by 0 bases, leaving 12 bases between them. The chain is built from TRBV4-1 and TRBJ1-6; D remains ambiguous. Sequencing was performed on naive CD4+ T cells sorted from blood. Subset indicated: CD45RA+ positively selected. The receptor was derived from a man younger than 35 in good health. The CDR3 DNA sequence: TGCGCCAGCAGCCACCTTGACCGGAGCTCCTATAATTCACCCCTCCACTTT. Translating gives CASSHLDRSSYNSPLHF.